The 30 T cell receptor beta chains in this list originate from one sample, sequenced in a study of breast tumors, draining lymph nodes, adjacent tissues. TCRdb processed the multiplex PCR reads anew with MiXCR; each CDR3 protein has one entry. The sample includes over 250,000 distinct CDR3 sequences, roughly 30% of them seen just once. Samples came from axillary lymph nodes draining the breast cancer. Source material: axillary lymph node tissue. Every receptor here comes from a female donor with breast cancer. Some clones in this sample may be carry-over from other donors' samples.

Details on this clonotype: A single base separates this from a much larger clone, so it may be a read error. The rearrangement joins TRBV7-3 to TRBJ1-2, with D perhaps TRBD1 (5 bases). Germline V lookup: CDR1 SGHTA, CDR2 FQGTGA. This CDR3 comprises 14 residues. CDR3 residues: CAGSLSRGGGGYTF. The CDR3 DNA follows: TGTGCCGGCAGCTTGTCTCGGGGCGGGGGAGGCTACACCTTC.

The J gene is TRBJ1-1, the V gene TRBV5-1, with D maybe TRBD1 (5 bases). Deletions cut 3 bases from V and 1 base from J, with 13 bases between. The germline V gene encodes CDR1 SGHRS and CDR2 YFSETQ. This CDR3 spans 15 amino acids. CDR3: CASSSGAPRNTEAFF. CDR3 coding DNA: TGCGCCAGCAGCTCCGGGGCGCCAAGGAACACTGAAGCTTTCTTT.

The V gene is TRBV20-1, the J gene TRBJ1-6, with 7 bases aligning to TRBD1. The V gene end was trimmed by 5 bases and the J gene end by 9 bases; junction bases not matched to a gene: 4. From germline, CDR1 is DFQATT and CDR2 SNEGSKA (reference sequence). This CDR3 contains 12 residues. The CDR3 sequence is CSASQGPSPLHF. In DNA form, the CDR3 reads TGCAGTGCTTCACAGGGGCCTTCACCCCTCCACTTT.

On this clonotype: Given a much more abundant clone one base away, this may be a read error. As the CDR3 is not closed by the conserved phenylalanine or tryptophan, this likely results from a read error. The chain has TRBV19 and TRBJ2-2; a possible D gene is TRBD2 (6 bases). The germline V gene has CDR1 LNHDA and CDR2 SQIVND (reference sequence). There are 12 residues in the CDR3. The germline V and J ends were trimmed by 10 bases and 5 bases, with 11 bases remaining between them. For the CDR3, the DNA is TGTGCCACCGGGACTTTAACCGGGGAGCTGTTTCTT. Its translation: CATGTLTGELFL.

This clonotype was counted at least ten times. The chain employs TRBV5-6 and TRBJ1-2, with 8 bases fitting TRBD1. Germline V gene data show CDR1 as SGHDT and CDR2 as YYEEEE. J was trimmed by 8 bases and V by 0 bases; bases with no gene match: 6. The CDR3 loop spans 14 amino acids. The CDR3 spells CASSLVQGAGGYTF. CDR3 nucleotides: TGTGCCAGCAGCTTGGTTCAGGGGGCCGGAGGCTACACCTTC. Using reference TRBV5-6 and TRBJ1-2 for the parts outside the CDR3, the full variable domain is DAGVTQSPTHLIKTRGQQVTLRCSPKSGHDTVSWYQQALGQGPQFIFQYYEEEERQRGNFPDRFSGHQFPNYSSELNVNALLLGDSALYLCASSLVQGAGGYTFGSGTRLTVV.

The chain couples TRBV20-1 to TRBJ1-1; weak D call: TRBD1 (5 bases). V lost 5 bases to trimming and J lost 0 bases, with 16 bases between them. The germline V gene encodes CDR1 DFQATT and CDR2 SNEGSKA (reference sequence). The CDR3 consists of 15 residues. The CDR3 reads CSAVRAAGLNTEAFF. The CDR3, as DNA: TGCAGTGCTGTTCGGGCGGCGGGACTGAACACTGAAGCTTTCTTT.

This clonotype was seen many times. The J gene is TRBJ1-5, the V gene TRBV6-1; TRBD1 aligns across 10 bases. The germline CDR1 and CDR2 sequences are MNHNS and SASEGT. The CDR3 covers 15 residues. After removal of 8 bases from V and 6 bases from J, the junction contained 10 bases not matched to a gene. DNA for the CDR3: TGTGCCAGCGGCAAGACAGGGGGCTGGCCTCAGCCCCAGCATTTT. This encodes CASGKTGGWPQPQHF.

For this clonotype: Its ends do not fully match the called genes, so a read error is possible. The chain uses TRBV7-2 and TRBJ1-2; D may be TRBD1 (5 bases). The CDR3 has 14 residues. CDR1 SGHTA and CDR2 FQGNSA come from the germline V gene. CDR3 nucleotide sequence: TGTGCCGGCAGCTTTCTGTTGGGGGAGAGTGGCCACACCTTC. This sequence encodes CAGSFLLGESGHTF.

The table lists this clonotype with a few counts. This chain uses TRBV18 with TRBJ2-5; 8 bases agree with TRBD2. CDR3 length: 15 residues. CDR1 and CDR2 from the germline V gene are KGHSH and LQKENI. J was trimmed by 5 bases and V by 3 bases; bases with no gene match: 8. CDR3 nucleotide sequence: TGTGCCAGCTCACCTGAGAGCGGGAGTAGGGAGACCCAGTACTTC. Translation gives CASSPESGSRETQYF. Filled out from reference TRBV18 and TRBJ2-5, the complete variable domain reads NAGVMQNPRHLVRRRGQEARLRCSPMKGHSHVYWYRQLPEEGLKFMVYLQKENIIDESGMPKERFSAEFPKEGPSILRIQQVVRGDSAAYFCASSPESGSRETQYFGPGTRLLVL.

V is TRBV6-1 and J is TRBJ2-2, with 10 positions matching TRBD2. With V trimmed by 3 bases and J by 6 bases, 13 bases remained unmatched. Germline values: CDR1 MNHNS, CDR2 SASEGT. This CDR3 has 18 amino acids. Here the CDR3 DNA reads TGTGCCAGCAGTGACGTTCTTCGGACTAGCGGAGTACCCGGGGAGCTGTTTTTT. Amino acids: CASSDVLRTSGVPGELFF.

This clonotype was seen only a few times. A much larger clone sits a single nucleotide away, making a read error possible. Since no conserved phenylalanine or tryptophan closes the CDR3, a read error is the likely cause. This rearrangement joins TRBV19 to TRBJ2-5; 9 bases fit TRBD2. The CDR3 has 16 residues. CDR1 is LNHDA, CDR2 SQIVND, per germline (reference sequence). After removal of 5 bases from V and 5 bases from J, the junction contained 12 bases not matched to a gene. The CDR3 protein is CASSWSSGRGWETQYS. The CDR3 coding sequence is TGTGCCAGTAGTTGGAGTAGCGGGAGAGGTTGGGAGACCCAGTACTCC.

A few counts support this clonotype. The chain carries TRBV3-1 and TRBJ2-3; D gene ambiguous. This CDR3 has 16 residues. V lost 0 bases to trimming and J lost 0 bases, with 10 bases between them. CDR1 is LGHDT, CDR2 YNNKEL, per germline (reference sequence). Here the CDR3 DNA reads TGTGCCAGCAGCCAAGATTTTGGTATGAGCACAGATACGCAGTATTTT. Translated: CASSQDFGMSTDTQYF.

Many counts were recorded for this clonotype. This rearrangement joins TRBV7-8 to TRBJ2-3, with D perhaps TRBD2 (5 bases). This CDR3 spans 16 amino acids. Trimming removed 3 bases from V and 0 bases from J, with 13 bases in between. Germline CDR1 is SGHVS and CDR2 is FQNEAQ. CDR3 bases: TGTGCCAGCAGCTTCCTGGCGGGCCACAGCACAGATACGCAGTATTTT. Its translation is CASSFLAGHSTDTQYF.

This clonotype was observed at least ten times. The rearrangement uses TRBV18 and TRBJ2-5; possibly TRBD2 for D (6 bases). Deletions cut 3 bases from V and 5 bases from J, with 7 bases between. Germline CDR1 and CDR2: KGHSH and LQKENI. The CDR3 length is 12 residues. CDR3 nucleotide sequence: TGTGCCAGCTCACCGCTAGCGGAGACCCAGTACTTC. Its protein is CASSPLAETQYF.

As for this clonotype: Likely a read error: the CDR3 ends without its conserved phenylalanine or tryptophan. V usage is TRBV3-1 and J usage is TRBJ2-5, with 8 positions matching TRBD2. Germline CDR1 LGHDT, CDR2 YNNKEL (reference sequence). The junction had 2 bases not matched to a gene; V was cut back by 1 base and J by 4 bases. This CDR3 contains 14 residues. As DNA, the CDR3 is TGTGCCAGCAGCCAAGGACTAGCGTCAGAGACCCAGTACTCC. This encodes CASSQGLASETQYS.

As for this clonotype: Since a much larger clone is just one base distant, this may be a read error. Since no conserved phenylalanine or tryptophan closes the CDR3, a read error is the likely cause. This chain joins TRBV14 and TRBJ2-1, with 10 bases lining up with TRBD2. With 4 bases clipped from V and 5 bases from J, the junction kept 8 bases outside the gene matches. The CDR3 runs to 16 residues. Germline values: CDR1 SGHDN, CDR2 FVKESK. The CDR3 nucleotides are TGTGCCAGCAGCCCCGGTAGCGGGAGGTCAAACAATGAGCAGTTCTCC. Translated, it gives CASSPGSGRSNNEQFS.

This clonotype was recorded at least ten times. The CDR3 region has the DNA TGTGCCACCCTCGGTCGACAGTCCTCTGGAAACACCATATATTTT. Amino acids: CATLGRQSSGNTIYF. The genes are TRBV6-1 and TRBJ1-3, with D tentatively TRBD1 (5 bases). Trimming cost V 10 bases and J 0 bases, with 16 bases left between them. The germline V gene encodes CDR1 MNHNS and CDR2 SASEGT. The CDR3 loop spans 15 amino acids.

This clonotype was picked up a small number of times. V is TRBV6-1 and J is TRBJ2-1, with D maybe TRBD2 (6 bases). Germline CDR1 is MNHNS and CDR2 is SASEGT. Trimming took off 2 bases at V and 14 bases at J, with 25 bases between the two ends. This CDR3 spans 16 amino acids. CDR3 residues: CASSELSGLLAGRKFF. For the CDR3, the DNA is TGTGCCAGCAGTGAACTCTCAGGGCTTCTGGCGGGAAGAAAGTTCTTC.

This clonotype was seen ten or more times. The gene calls are TRBV14 and TRBJ1-6; the D is unclear. The CDR3 covers 13 residues. The V end lost 4 bases, the J end lost 8 bases, and 9 bases lay between the germline ends. CDR1 and CDR2 (germline): SGHDN, FVKESK. The CDR3 here is CASSPRVDSPLHF. DNA for the CDR3: TGTGCCAGCAGCCCCCGAGTCGATTCACCCCTCCACTTT.

The CDR3 DNA reads as TGTGCCAGCAGCCAAGGGACAACTAATGAGCAGTTCTTC. This codes for CASSQGTTNEQFF. The chain joins TRBV4-2 to TRBJ2-1, with a weak D call TRBD1 (5 bases). Per the germline V gene, CDR1 is LGHNA and CDR2 is YNFKEQ. Trimming cost V 1 base and J 7 bases, with 8 bases left between them. This CDR3 is 13 amino acids long.

This clonotype has ten or more counts. The V gene is TRBV4-1, the J gene TRBJ2-2; 7 nucleotides agree with TRBD1. The J segment lost 4 bases and the V segment lost 0 bases, leaving 8 bases of the junction unmatched. CDR1 and CDR2 from the germline V gene are MGHRA and YSYEKL. The CDR3 totals 17 residues. The CDR3 loop reads CASSQENAGGRTGELFF. DNA of the CDR3: TGCGCCAGCAGCCAAGAAAATGCAGGGGGACGCACCGGGGAGCTGTTTTTT.

A word on this clonotype: A read error may be the cause here, since a much bigger clone is one base away. This chain links TRBV20-1 with TRBJ2-7; TRBD2 matches 14 bases. The CDR3 length is 14 residues. Per the germline V gene, CDR1 is DFQATT and CDR2 is SNEGSKA (reference sequence). The ends lost 1 base at V and 6 bases at J; junction bases unmatched: 2. In DNA form, the CDR3 reads TGCAGTGCTAGAGGGGGACTAGCGGGAGCCGAGCAGTACTTC. Translating gives CSARGGLAGAEQYF.

This clonotype was counted many times. This chain uses TRBV5-8 with TRBJ1-6; D not certain. The CDR3 covers 16 residues. The germline gives CDR1 SGHTS, CDR2 YDEGEE. Trimming cost V 0 bases and J 5 bases, with 12 bases left between them. The CDR3 nucleotides are TGTGCCAGCAGCTTGGCCCCTAACCGGCATAATTCACCCCTCCACTTT. It encodes CASSLAPNRHNSPLHF.

V is TRBV12-5 and J is TRBJ2-5, with 8 positions matching TRBD2. This CDR3 spans 15 amino acids. CDR1 and CDR2 from the germline V gene are LGHNT and FRNRAP. Trimming cost V 5 bases and J 4 bases; bases outside gene matches: 9. The CDR3 protein is CASGPSGLAGETQYF. CDR3 in DNA: TGTGCTAGTGGTCCCTCCGGGCTAGCGGGAGAGACCCAGTACTTC. The full variable domain, its missing parts supplied by reference TRBV12-5 and TRBJ2-5, is DARVTQTPRHKVTEMGQEVTMRCQPILGHNTVFWYRQTMMQGLELLAYFRNRAPLDDSGMPKDRFSAEMPDATLATLKIQPSEPRDSAVYFCASGPSGLAGETQYFGPGTRLLVL.

The rearrangement joins TRBV28 to TRBJ2-5; D is undetermined. Trimming pared 2 bases from V and 5 bases from J, leaving 15 bases between. Germline loops: CDR1 MDHEN, CDR2 SYDVKM. The CDR3 has 15 residues. CDR3 region: CASSLISTAHETQYF. CDR3 sequence (DNA): TGTGCCAGCAGTTTAATCAGTACGGCGCATGAGACCCAGTACTTC.

Notes on this clonotype: Mismatch with germline at one junction end may stem from a read error. V is TRBV11-2 and J is TRBJ2-3, with 7 bases that match TRBD2. The CDR3 consists of 16 residues. Germline CDR1 and CDR2: SGHAT and FQNNGV. CDR3 region: CASSFEATSFTDTQCF. The CDR3, as DNA: TGTGCCAGCAGCTTCGAGGCGACTAGCTTCACAGATACGCAGTGTTTT.

This clonotype was recorded at least ten times. V usage is TRBV5-6 and J usage is TRBJ1-2; TRBD1 matches 7 bases. The CDR3 contains 19 residues. The germline V gene has CDR1 SGHDT and CDR2 YYEEEE. The V segment lost 2 bases and the J segment 1 base; nucleotides outside the gene matches: 17. The CDR3 coding sequence is TGTGCCAGCAGCTTCTCCCCGGGGGTAAGGGGGCATAGTAACTATGGCTACACCTTC. As protein: CASSFSPGVRGHSNYGYTF.

As to this clonotype: Just one base apart from a much larger clone, this may be a read error. The chain employs TRBV5-1 and TRBJ2-2, with D possibly matching TRBD2 (6 bases). The CDR3 is made up of 14 amino acids. Germline loops: CDR1 SGHRS, CDR2 YFSETQ. The V gene lost 4 bases and the J gene lost 3 bases, with 10 bases spanning the gap. The CDR3 is CASSGGTYTGELFF. The CDR3 DNA sequence: TGCGCCAGCAGCGGGGGGACCTACACCGGGGAGCTGTTTTTT.

With regard to this clonotype: A much larger clone lies one base from this, so it may be a read error. The chain couples TRBV4-1 to TRBJ2-1; perhaps TRBD2 as D (5 bases). The germline CDR1 and CDR2 sequences are MGHRA and YSYEKL. V gave up 7 bases and J gave up 9 bases, with 10 bases separating them. This CDR3 has 11 amino acids. The DNA for the CDR3 is TGCGCCAGCACCCACGAGGGTGAGCAGTTCTTC. As protein: CASTHEGEQFF.

Turning to this clonotype: A read error may explain this, as a much larger clone is one base away. The DNA is omitted, as the CDR3 cannot be located on it reliably, and the CDR3 follows TCRdb's listing. V and J are TRBV12-5 and TRBJ1-2. The CDR3 length equals 14 residues, ends included. Germline V gene lookup returns CDR1 LGHNT and CDR2 FRNRAP. This CDR3 is CASSPIQGGYGCTF.